This T cell receptor beta chain was identified during a study of regulatory T cells in long-lasting Graves disease. The overall study: Over-5-year antithyroid drug use with positive TSH receptor antibodies defined persistent Graves' disease in the study. Whole-study results and caveats: Persistent Graves' patients had lower TCR diversity than newly diagnosed ones. Among persistent patients, a larger number of public clonotypes were shared (around 2,700) than among newly diagnosed patients (approximately 970).

Time point noted: persistent/refractory GD, antithyroid drugs over 5 years with positive TRAb. PBMCs were the source of the RNA used for TCR sequencing. Trimming took off 7 bases at V and 0 bases at J, with 16 bases between the two ends. The CDR3 covers 16 residues. CDR1 is MDHEN, CDR2 SYDVKM, per germline. This clonotype was recorded at least ten times. Its antigen remains unidentified. Sequencing libraries for TCR beta were prepared with iRepertoire HTBI primers and Arm-PCR of CDR3 regions. TCRdb called the multiplex PCR reads again in MiXCR, with one record for every CDR3 protein. The sample carries under 450,000 distinct CDR3 sequences, roughly 20% recorded once.

This chain links TRBV28 with TRBJ1-5; tentatively, D is TRBD1 (5 bases). The receptor's source is a woman aged 40 to 49 with Graves disease. The sample here was peripheral blood mononuclear cells (PBMCs), taken when the disease was refractory, from a patient treated with antithyroid drugs. This chain's CDR3 is CASKGREYYSNQPQHF. The CDR3 coding sequence is TGTGCCAGCAAGGGCAGGGAGTATTATAGCAATCAGCCCCAGCATTTT.